This T cell receptor beta chain was retrieved from a study of naive and memory T cell subsets. This clonotype was picked up many times. CDR1 and CDR2 from the germline V gene are SGHAT and FQNNGV. The V and J ends lost 6 bases and 5 bases respectively, with 13 bases between them. The length of the CDR3 is 13 residues. An equimolar mix of two oligonucleotides served as the beta constant-region primer for TRBC1 and TRBC2. From the UMI-ligation and nested PCR reads, TCRdb called clonotypes with MiXCR, one entry per CDR3 protein. The profile shows approximately 27,000 distinct CDR3 sequences, about 10% of them singletons.

The receptor comes from a human donor in good health. The chain combines TRBV11-2 with TRBJ2-5, with unresolved D. Sequenced sample: effector memory CD4+ T cells from blood. The subset here: effector memory, CD45RA- CD27-. Here the CDR3 reads CASRSTSSETQYF. The CDR3 region has the DNA TGTGCCAGCAGGTCAACCTCATCCGAGACCCAGTACTTC.